The text below deals with one T cell receptor beta chain. TCRdb keeps only in-frame clones here, not all; method: immunoSEQ multiplex PCR. The sample lists 97,000 or so clones; around nine tenths were seen once. Trimming took 6 bases from V and 3 from J; bases not matched to a gene: 1. Germline V gene data show CDR1 as MNHEY and CDR2 as SVGAGI. CDR3 length: 13 residues. This sample stems from a study of blood T cell repertoires in COVID-19. For the study at large: Specimens from acute and convalescent COVID-19 originated in the United States, Italy and Spain. T cells, B-cell-depleted T cells, or PBMCs supplied cDNA or gDNA.

The clonotype originates from a man in his fifties with active or convalescent COVID-19. Sequencing was done on a sample of peripheral blood. The gene calls are TRBV6-5 and TRBJ1-5; 8 nucleotides match TRBD1. CDR3 loop: CASRDRVNQPQHF. The DNA of the CDR3 is TGTGCCAGCAGGGACAGGGTCAATCAGCCCCAGCATTTT.